This T cell receptor beta chain was identified during a study of cytomegalovirus exposure and HLA in healthy donors. PCR used 60 Vbeta primers and 13 Jbeta primers. The data were produced by immunoSEQ multiplex PCR, yet TCRdb's version contains in-frame clones alone and is incomplete. The sample holds more than 150,000 clones, around 77% seen once. This CDR3 comprises 14 residues. Germline CDR1 is LGHNT and CDR2 is FRNRAP. Trimming took off 2 bases at V and 6 bases at J, with 12 bases between the two ends. The chain joins TRBV12-5 to TRBJ2-3; D gene uncertain. The receptor was derived from a woman in her twenties or thirties in good health and CMV-seronegative. Sequencing was performed on PBMCs. CDR3 in amino acids: CASGLFLISDTQYF. The CDR3 DNA follows: TGTGCTAGTGGTTTGTTCCTCATTAGCGATACGCAGTATTTT.